This T cell receptor (beta chain) emerged from a study of identical twins (dated by TCRdb to between 2015 and 2016). For the study in its entirety: To test whether fetal clonotypes persist, the study used deep sequencing on TCR alpha and beta repertoires from monozygotic twins, unrelated adults of various ages, and cord blood. Replicate twin experiments were performed at different times using different library preparation protocols to rule out contamination.

Library construction relied on 5' RACE. Sequencing was performed on an Illumina HiSeq 2000. A universal primer binding site was introduced by template switching, and a unique molecular identifier was present in the final cDNA, enabling accurate counting of TCR cDNA molecules. First-strand cDNA for TCR alpha and beta chains was synthesized from specific primers in the conserved constant-segment region. Each cDNA library was double barcoded, with a SMART-Mk sample barcode plus Illumina barcodes, to control for contamination. Two successive PCR steps introduced TruSeq adapter sequences along with Illumina sample barcodes. The Illumina HiSeq platform was used with custom primers to sequence TCR alpha and beta cDNA libraries. In the paper's pipeline: MiGEC was used to process raw reads and extract unique molecular identifiers, and MiXCR was used to find CDR3 positions. Recombination models were inferred per individual with the repgenHMM and IGoR tools using an EM algorithm. Shared clonotypes were analyzed with the tcR package in R, and sharing was normalized by the product of cloneset sizes. Out-of-frame nonproductive sequences were analyzed to study raw recombination free of thymic and clonal selection effects. Clones were called with MiXCR by TCRdb after fastp trimmed the public reads at Q25, and only in-frame beta chains were retained. A single entry per CDR3 protein holds the most common genes and DNA from its merged rows. The V and J calls, along with clone size, are taken from TCRdb and not from the paper's own processing. The sample table records around 530,000 distinct CDR3 sequences; 13% to 15% of these occur just once. Roughly 0.4% of the sample belongs to the ten largest clones.

From the cysteine up to the phenylalanine, the CDR3 has a length of 14 residues. The entry retains the CDR3 DNA only, 42 bases that are in frame from base 1. Trimming costs V 1 base and J 1 base, and their ends lie 7 bases apart. Every donor was a healthy Caucasian. Three pairs of female monozygotic twins, all aged about 18 to 29 years, made up the twin cohort. Positive isolation kits from Invitrogen were used to isolate the CD4+ and CD8+ T cell populations. What the work shows at the level of the full study, not this receptor alone: Zero-insertion analyses could be partly confounded by invariant T cells such as MAIT and iNKT, though diverse VJ usage argued against such confounding for most clonotypes. Out-of-frame TCR alpha sharing in monozygotic twins was systematically underestimated by recombination models, whereas sharing between unrelated individuals was in agreement with the recombination models. Excess twin sharing in beta out-of-frame sequences was weaker because fewer shared sequences lowered the signal-to-noise ratio. Compared with coincidental sharing between unrelated individuals, an excess of low generation-probability sequences was observed among out-of-frame TCR alpha sequences shared between twins. Fewer insertions were carried by abundant cord blood beta clonotypes, a similar but weaker trend appeared in young adult naive repertoires, and no such trend appeared in memory repertoires. Because the same donors could not be followed over many years, the conclusions depended on cross-sectional statistical analysis.

This clonotype showed up many times. The antigen it binds to is not known. No base quality values were provided; no much bigger clone lies one nucleotide off. This same sample was also taken into another study, of yellow fever vaccine responses in identical twins. That second report states: According to the authors, in identical twins the way T cells responded to vaccination appeared partly convergent and partly personalized. In identical twins, the study followed T cell clones that responded to the vaccine with precision.

The sequence was obtained from a young woman in good health. The sequencing input was CD4+ T cells sorted from blood. The sequence links TRBV12-3 or TRBV12-4 to TRBJ1-1; confidence is insufficient to name the D gene. Here is the DNA: TGTGCCAGCAGTTTAGTCCCCTGGAACACTGAAGCTTTCTTT. Its translation is CASSLVPWNTEAFF.